This T cell receptor beta chain comes out of a study of CD8 T cells in ankylosing spondylitis. Findings and limits, study-wide: A motif of fewer than ten highly homologous TCR beta variants was seen as apparently characteristic of ankylosing spondylitis blood. According to the report, clones linked to the disease were significantly enriched in matched synovial fluid samples taken from ankylosing spondylitis patients.

This clonotype was seen a handful of times. Its antigen is undetermined. From germline, CDR1 is LGHDT and CDR2 YNNKEL (reference sequence). This CDR3 spans 14 amino acids. V was shortened by 7 bases and J by 6 bases, with 19 bases between the two germline ends. Quantitative 5'-RACE with molecular barcodes was used to make the TCR beta libraries. TCRdb processed the 5' RACE reads anew with MiXCR; each CDR3 protein has one entry. The data contain 290,000 or so distinct CDR3 sequences, less than 25% of them singletons. The sample consisted of blood, either unsorted or a sorted T cell fraction (not recorded which). The TCR originated in a female donor with ankylosing spondylitis or in good health (not recorded which). The chain employs TRBV3-1 and TRBJ2-7, with D unclear. The chain's CDR3 is CASKSGPTFGEQYF. CDR3 DNA sequence: TGTGCCAGCAAGAGTGGACCCACTTTTGGCGAGCAGTACTTC.